Sequencing of this TCR beta chain was carried out in a study of shared T cell receptors in the human thymus. Trimming cost V 5 bases and J 4 bases; bases outside gene matches: 8. The CDR3 is 15 residues long. Germline lookup yields CDR1 SEHNR and CDR2 FQNEAQ (reference sequence). This clone was counted only a few times. Profiling relied on immunoSEQ multiplex PCR, and the TCRdb table lists in-frame clones only, not all of them. The table lists just under 550,000 clones, 70% to 80% of them singletons. The same data also went into a second study, on human thymus T cells. That work states: Across thymic and blood repertoires, the usage of V and J genes appeared to be biased. Related research reported highly overlapping thymic repertoires among unrelated individuals.

The chain couples TRBV7-9 to TRBJ2-5; TRBD1 matches at 9 bases. Sample: thymocytes. This TCR derives from a boy younger than two with a congenital heart defect. The CDR3 is CASSRWDRVGETQYF. The CDR3 bases are TGTGCCAGCAGCCGTTGGGACAGGGTTGGAGAGACCCAGTACTTC. The full variable domain, in which reference TRBV7-9 and TRBJ2-5 provide the parts outside the CDR3, is DTGVSQNPRHKITKRGQNVTFRCDPISEHNRLYWYRQTLGQGPEFLTYFQNEAQLEKSRLLSDRFSAERPKGSFSTLEIQRTEQGDSAMYLCASSRWDRVGETQYFGPGTRLLVL.